The 19 T cell receptor beta chains below come from one sample, sequenced in a study of blood T cell repertoires in COVID-19. TCRdb keeps only in-frame clones here, not all; method: immunoSEQ multiplex PCR. This sample has roughly 56,000 clones, with roughly 87% found just once. The sequencing sample was made of peripheral blood. These receptors were collected from a woman aged 55-69 years with COVID-19, enrolled during active disease.

The chain is built from TRBV2 and TRBJ2-1; no definite D call. Between the trimmed V and J ends, which lost 2 bases and 8 bases, there was a span of 7 bases. This CDR3 comprises 12 residues. From germline, CDR1 is SNHLY and CDR2 FYNNEI. The CDR3 sequence is CASSELSHEQFF. The CDR3 DNA is TGTGCCAGCAGTGAACTCTCCCATGAGCAGTTCTTC.

This clone has a single count. The rearrangement joins TRBV29-1 to TRBJ2-5; a weak D match, TRBD2 (6 bases). There are 14 residues in the CDR3. Trimming removed 4 bases from V and 7 bases from J, with 19 bases in between. CDR1 is SQVTM, CDR2 ANQGSEA, per germline. CDR3 in DNA: TGCAGCGTTGGGAGGGACTCTGGCTGGTGGACCCAGTACTTC. Amino acids: CSVGRDSGWWTQYF.

The rearrangement links TRBV10-3 to TRBJ2-2, with D possibly being TRBD1 (6 bases). The CDR3 totals 16 residues. V lost 6 bases, J lost 2 bases, and 16 bases lay in between. Looked up from germline, CDR1 is ENHRY and CDR2 is SYGVKD. CDR3 DNA: TGTGCCATCAGCCCGGGGCAGGGGTTCAACACCGGGGAGCTGTTTTTT. Translated, it gives CAISPGQGFNTGELFF.

In its sample, this clone was seen once. V usage is TRBV24-1 and J usage is TRBJ1-2, with D unresolved. V was clipped by 2 bases and J by 3 bases, with 3 bases between them. The germline V gene has CDR1 KGHDR and CDR2 SFDVKD. The CDR3 totals 12 residues. Here the CDR3 DNA reads TGTGCCACCAGTGATTCTCACTATGGCTACACCTTC. This encodes CATSDSHYGYTF.

J is TRBJ2-1 and V is TRBV7-2; a possible D gene is TRBD2 (6 bases). V gave up 0 bases and J gave up 0 bases, with 6 bases separating them. Germline values: CDR1 SGHTA, CDR2 FQGNSA. This CDR3 contains 15 residues. The CDR3: CASSLAGSSYNEQFF. The CDR3 DNA sequence: TGTGCCAGCAGCTTAGCCGGGAGCTCCTACAATGAGCAGTTCTTC.

This chain links TRBV28 with TRBJ2-5; D not resolved. With 4 bases removed from V and 5 bases from J, the gap between germline ends came to 14 bases. This CDR3 comprises 14 residues. Germline-derived CDR1 and CDR2 are MDHEN and SYDVKM. The CDR3 sequence: CASSSPERRETQYF. The CDR3 DNA reads TGTGCCAGCAGTTCCCCCGAGCGACGGGAGACCCAGTACTTC. Full variable domain (rest looked up from reference TRBV28 and TRBJ2-5): DVKVTQSSRYLVKRTGEKVFLECVQDMDHENMFWYRQDPGLGLRLIYFSYDVKMKEKGDIPEGYSVSREKKERFSLILESASTNQTSMYLCASSSPERRETQYFGPGTRLLVL.

The chain links TRBV29-1 to TRBJ1-3; D not certain. Deletions cut 2 bases from V and 3 bases from J, with 11 bases between. The CDR3 is 14 amino acids. Germline CDR1 is SQVTM and CDR2 is ANQGSEA. The CDR3 is CSVELFGGGNTIYF. For the CDR3, the DNA is TGCAGCGTTGAACTGTTCGGCGGTGGAAACACCATATATTTT.

The rearrangement links TRBV28 to TRBJ1-5; TRBD1 agrees at 8 bases. The CDR3 contains 13 residues. Germline V gene data show CDR1 as MDHEN and CDR2 as SYDVKM. J was trimmed by 11 bases and V by 6 bases; bases with no gene match: 9. The CDR3 region has the DNA TGTGCCAGCAGCTCAGGACAGGGTGGAACCCAGCATTTT. It is translated as CASSSGQGGTQHF. The whole variable domain, remainder taken from reference TRBV28 and TRBJ1-5, is DVKVTQSSRYLVKRTGEKVFLECVQDMDHENMFWYRQDPGLGLRLIYFSYDVKMKEKGDIPEGYSVSREKKERFSLILESASTNQTSMYLCASSSGQGGTQHFGDGTRLSIL.

The chain couples TRBV5-1 to TRBJ1-2; TRBD1 aligns across 8 bases. The trim removed 8 bases at V and 0 bases at J, leaving 9 bases unmatched. CDR1 SGHRS and CDR2 YFSETQ come from the germline V gene. The CDR3 is 15 amino acids. Here the CDR3 reads CASQAQGAANYGYTF. In nucleotides, the CDR3 is TGCGCCAGTCAAGCTCAGGGGGCCGCTAACTATGGCTACACCTTC.

The CDR3 DNA follows: TGCAGCGTCTCCGGGACAGATAGCACAGATACGCAGTATTTT. It yields the protein CSVSGTDSTDTQYF. J is TRBJ2-3 and V is TRBV29-1, with TRBD1 matching over 7 bases. After removal of 6 bases from V and 0 bases from J, the junction contained 6 bases not matched to a gene. CDR1 and CDR2 (germline): SQVTM, ANQGSEA. The CDR3 loop spans 14 amino acids.

This sequence joins TRBV7-9 and TRBJ2-1; D is perhaps TRBD1 (6 bases). Trimming stripped 3 bases from V and 6 bases from J, with 12 bases between. The CDR3 sequence is 14 residues long. Germline V gives CDR1 SEHNR, CDR2 FQNEAQ (reference sequence). CDR3 nucleotide sequence: TGTGCCAGCAGCTTCTGGGGGCAGGGCAATGAGCAGTTCTTC. It specifies CASSFWGQGNEQFF. Full variable domain (remainder filled in from reference TRBV7-9 and TRBJ2-1): DTGVSQNPRHKITKRGQNVTFRCDPISEHNRLYWYRQTLGQGPEFLTYFQNEAQLEKSRLLSDRFSAERPKGSFSTLEIQRTEQGDSAMYLCASSFWGQGNEQFFGPGTRLTVL.

Note on this clone: Mismatch with germline at one junction end may stem from a read error. The chain recombines TRBV29-1 with TRBJ2-1, with 7 bases lining up with TRBD1. The V gene's germline CDR1 is SQVTM and CDR2 ANQGSEA. The CDR3 runs 14 residues. The CDR3 region is CTVNSGTAYNEQFF. The CDR3 bases are TGCACCGTTAACTCCGGGACAGCTTACAATGAGCAGTTCTTC.

This chain links TRBV9 with TRBJ2-5; maybe TRBD2 (5 bases). CDR1 is SGDLS and CDR2 is YYNGEE in the germline V gene. This CDR3 contains 15 residues. Trimming pared 0 bases from V and 4 bases from J, leaving 13 bases between. CDR3 in amino acids: CASSVGWGAGETQYF. The CDR3 nucleotides read TGTGCCAGCAGCGTAGGGTGGGGAGCAGGAGAGACCCAGTACTTC.

This clone has only one observation. This chain links TRBV2 with TRBJ2-5; D is unclear. The V gene lost 6 bases and the J gene lost 2 bases, with 7 bases spanning the gap. This CDR3 contains 12 residues. CDR1 is SNHLY and CDR2 is FYNNEI in the germline V gene. The CDR3 DNA is TGTGCCAGCAGGTCTTTACAAGAGACCCAGTACTTC. Its protein is CASRSLQETQYF. Based on the CDR3 plus reference TRBV2 and TRBJ2-5, the full variable domain is EPEVTQTPSHQVTQMGQEVILRCVPISNHLYFYWYRQILGQKVEFLVSFYNNEISEKSEIFDDQFSVERPDGSNFTLKIRSTKLEDSAMYFCASRSLQETQYFGPGTRLLVL.

This sequence joins TRBV2 and TRBJ1-1; TRBD1 might be the D (5 bases). The CDR3 consists of 13 residues. Germline V gene lookup returns CDR1 SNHLY and CDR2 FYNNEI. V was clipped by 6 bases and J by 5 bases, with 13 bases between them. The CDR3 nucleotides read TGTGCCAGCAGACTGTGGGGGGGAACTGAAGCTTTCTTT. Translating gives CASRLWGGTEAFF.

The V and J genes are TRBV4-1 and TRBJ1-1, with D perhaps TRBD1 (5 bases). The V end was cut by 4 bases, the J end by 1 base, with 10 bases between. The CDR3 is 14 residues long. Per the germline V gene, CDR1 is MGHRA and CDR2 is YSYEKL. DNA for the CDR3: TGCGCCAGCAGCCCTCGCAGGGCGAACACTGAAGCTTTCTTT. This encodes CASSPRRANTEAFF.

The chain uses TRBV4-1 and TRBJ1-2; D is unresolved. CDR3 length: 18 amino acids. The germline V gene encodes CDR1 MGHRA and CDR2 YSYEKL. Deletions cut 0 bases from V and 0 bases from J, with 17 bases between. The CDR3 nucleotides are TGCGCCAGCAGCCAAGATCTGCTCGGCGGCGGGGCTAACTATGGCTACACCTTC. Amino acid sequence: CASSQDLLGGGANYGYTF.

The chain couples TRBV2 to TRBJ2-3, with 8 positions matching TRBD1. V was pared by 7 bases and J by 12 bases, with 12 bases of the junction left unmatched. This CDR3 comprises 13 residues. The V gene's germline CDR1 is SNHLY and CDR2 FYNNEI. The CDR3 region has the DNA TGTGCCAGCAAGCGCCAGGGGGCCATCCGTCAGTATTTT. It encodes CASKRQGAIRQYF.

The rearrangement links TRBV19 to TRBJ1-1; D ambiguous. Germline V gives CDR1 LNHDA, CDR2 SQIVND (reference sequence). This CDR3 is 14 amino acids long. The ends were cut back, 6 bases at V and 1 base at J, with 12 bases in the middle. The CDR3 spells CASRLSAANTEAFF. The CDR3, as DNA: TGTGCCAGTAGATTGTCAGCGGCGAACACTGAAGCTTTCTTT.